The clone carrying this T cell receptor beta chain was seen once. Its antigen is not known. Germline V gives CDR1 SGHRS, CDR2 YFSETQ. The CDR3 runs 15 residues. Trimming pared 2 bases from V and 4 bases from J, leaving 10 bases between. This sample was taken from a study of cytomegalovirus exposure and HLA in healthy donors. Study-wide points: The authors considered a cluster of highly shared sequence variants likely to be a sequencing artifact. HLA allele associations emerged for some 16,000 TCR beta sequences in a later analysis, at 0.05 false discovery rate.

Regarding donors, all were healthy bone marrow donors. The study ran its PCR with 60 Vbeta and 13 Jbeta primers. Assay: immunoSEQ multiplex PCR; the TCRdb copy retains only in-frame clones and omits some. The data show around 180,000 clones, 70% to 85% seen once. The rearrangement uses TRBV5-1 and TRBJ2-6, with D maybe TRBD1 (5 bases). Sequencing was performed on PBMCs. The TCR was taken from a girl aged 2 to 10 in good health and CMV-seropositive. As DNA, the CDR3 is TGCGCCAGCAGCTTACAGGACACCGGGGCCAACGTCCTGACTTTC. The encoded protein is CASSLQDTGANVLTF. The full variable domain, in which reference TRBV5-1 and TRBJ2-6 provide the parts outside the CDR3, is KAGVTQTPRYLIKTRGQQVTLSCSPISGHRSVSWYQQTPGQGLQFLFEYFSETQRNKGNFPGRFSGRQFSNSRSEMNVSTLELGDSALYLCASSLQDTGANVLTFGAGSRLTVL.